This T cell receptor (beta chain) was sequenced for a study of blood T cell repertoires in COVID-19. The overall study: The study drew acute and convalescent COVID-19 samples from the United States, Italy and Spain. T cells, B-cell-depleted T cells, or PBMCs provided the cDNA or gDNA that served as material.

With 6 bases clipped from V and 7 bases from J, the junction kept 9 bases outside the gene matches. The CDR3 runs to 15 residues. In germline, CDR1 is MNHEY, CDR2 SMNVEV (reference sequence). In the authors' workflow: It was from reference gene primer amplification that nucleated cell counts were estimated. Data came from immunoSEQ multiplex PCR; TCRdb stores just in-frame clones and leaves some out. That table is the source of V, J and clone size, and D and trimming were worked out from the DNA. In the table there are roughly 120,000 clones, about three quarters of which are singletons. This clone appeared once.

Sample: peripheral blood. The chain uses TRBV27 and TRBJ2-3; 11 bases line up with TRBD2. The TCR comes from a human donor with acute or convalescent COVID-19. The donor label of this sample is uncertain. CDR3 nucleotide sequence: TGTGCCAGCAGGTCAGGACTAGCGGGCGATTATACGCAGTATTTT. It translates to CASRSGLAGDYTQYF.